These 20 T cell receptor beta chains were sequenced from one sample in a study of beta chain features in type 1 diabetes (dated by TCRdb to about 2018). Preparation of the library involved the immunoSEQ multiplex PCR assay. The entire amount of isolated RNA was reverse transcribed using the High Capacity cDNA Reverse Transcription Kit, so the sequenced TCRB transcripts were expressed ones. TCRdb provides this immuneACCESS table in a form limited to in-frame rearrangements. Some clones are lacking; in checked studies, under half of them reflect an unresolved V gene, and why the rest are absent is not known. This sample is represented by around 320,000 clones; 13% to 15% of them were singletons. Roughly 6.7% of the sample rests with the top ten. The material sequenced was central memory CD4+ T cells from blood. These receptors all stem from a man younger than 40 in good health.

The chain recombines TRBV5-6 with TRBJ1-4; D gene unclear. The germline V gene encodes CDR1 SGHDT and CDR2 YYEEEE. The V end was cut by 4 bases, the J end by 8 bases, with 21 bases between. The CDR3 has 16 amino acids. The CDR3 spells CASSHNGISGGEKLFF. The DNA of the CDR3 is TGTGCCAGCAGCCATAATGGGATATCAGGCGGCGAAAAACTGTTTTTT.

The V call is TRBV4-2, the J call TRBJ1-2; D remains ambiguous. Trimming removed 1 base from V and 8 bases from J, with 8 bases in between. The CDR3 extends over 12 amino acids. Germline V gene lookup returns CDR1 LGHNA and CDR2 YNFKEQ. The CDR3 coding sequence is TGTGCCAGCAGCCAAGTAGACCGAGGCTACACCTTC. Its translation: CASSQVDRGYTF.

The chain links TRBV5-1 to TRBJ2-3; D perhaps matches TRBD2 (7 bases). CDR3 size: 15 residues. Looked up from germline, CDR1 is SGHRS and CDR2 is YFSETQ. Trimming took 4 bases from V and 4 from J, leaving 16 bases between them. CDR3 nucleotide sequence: TGCGCCAGCAGCGGTGGAGGGGGGGCCCCAGATACGCAGTATTTT. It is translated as CASSGGGGAPDTQYF.

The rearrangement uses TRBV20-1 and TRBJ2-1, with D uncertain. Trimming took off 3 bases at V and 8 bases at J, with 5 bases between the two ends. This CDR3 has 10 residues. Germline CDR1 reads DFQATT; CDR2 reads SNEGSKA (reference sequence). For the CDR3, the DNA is TGCAGTGCTAGTCAAGATGAGCAGTTCTTC. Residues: CSASQDEQFF.

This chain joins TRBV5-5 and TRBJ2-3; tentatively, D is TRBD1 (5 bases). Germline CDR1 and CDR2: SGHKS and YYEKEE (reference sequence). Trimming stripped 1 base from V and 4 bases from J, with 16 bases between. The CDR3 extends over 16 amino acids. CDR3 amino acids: CASSLWAGSRSDTQYF. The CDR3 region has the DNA TGTGCCAGCAGCTTGTGGGCAGGGTCACGGTCAGATACGCAGTATTTT.

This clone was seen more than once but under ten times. CDR3 DNA sequence: TGTGCCAGCGCGCCGTTGACACCCACTGAAGCTTTCTTT. It codes for CASAPLTPTEAFF. The rearrangement joins TRBV14 to TRBJ1-1; D gene uncertain. Germline V gene lookup returns CDR1 SGHDN and CDR2 FVKESK. The V and J ends lost 8 bases and 4 bases respectively, with 14 bases between them. This CDR3 has 13 residues.

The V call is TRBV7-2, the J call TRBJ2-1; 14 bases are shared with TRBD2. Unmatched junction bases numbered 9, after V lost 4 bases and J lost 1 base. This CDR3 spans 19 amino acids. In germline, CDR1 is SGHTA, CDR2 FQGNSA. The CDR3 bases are TGTGCCAGCAGCTCTAAGCGGACTAGCGGGGGGTTTTCCTACAATGAGCAGTTCTTC. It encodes CASSSKRTSGGFSYNEQFF.

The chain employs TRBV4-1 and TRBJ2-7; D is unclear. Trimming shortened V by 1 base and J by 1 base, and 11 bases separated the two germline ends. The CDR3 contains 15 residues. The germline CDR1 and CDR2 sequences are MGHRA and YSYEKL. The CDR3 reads CASSQGGIGSYEQYF. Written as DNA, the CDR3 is TGCGCCAGCAGCCAAGGGGGTATAGGGTCCTACGAGCAGTACTTC.

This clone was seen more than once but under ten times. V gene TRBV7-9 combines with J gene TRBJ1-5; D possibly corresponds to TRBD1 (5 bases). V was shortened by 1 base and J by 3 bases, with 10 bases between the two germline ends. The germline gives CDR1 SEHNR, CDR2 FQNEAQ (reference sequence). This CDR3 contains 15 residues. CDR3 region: CASSLGQGNNQPQHF. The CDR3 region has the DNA TGTGCCAGCAGCTTAGGGCAGGGCAACAATCAGCCCCAGCATTTT.

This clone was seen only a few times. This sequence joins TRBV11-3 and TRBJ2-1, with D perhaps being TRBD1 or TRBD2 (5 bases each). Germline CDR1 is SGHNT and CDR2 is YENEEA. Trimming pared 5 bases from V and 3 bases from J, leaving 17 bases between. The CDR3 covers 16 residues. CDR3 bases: TGTGCCAGCAGCCTCGGACCTGGGGGTCTCTACAATGAGCAGTTCTTC. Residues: CASSLGPGGLYNEQFF.

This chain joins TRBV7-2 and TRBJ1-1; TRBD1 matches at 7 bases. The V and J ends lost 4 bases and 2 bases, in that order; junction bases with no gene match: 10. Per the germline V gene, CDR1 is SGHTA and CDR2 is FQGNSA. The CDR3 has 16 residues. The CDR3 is CASSSSYRGSNTEAFF. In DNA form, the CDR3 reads TGTGCCAGCAGCTCGTCATACAGGGGAAGTAACACTGAAGCTTTCTTT.

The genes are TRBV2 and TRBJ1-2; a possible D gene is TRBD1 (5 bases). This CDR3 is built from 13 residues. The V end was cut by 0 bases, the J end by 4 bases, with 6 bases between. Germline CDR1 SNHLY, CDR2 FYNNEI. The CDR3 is CASSEAQGYGYTF. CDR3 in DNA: TGTGCCAGCAGTGAAGCGCAGGGCTATGGCTACACCTTC.

This CDR3 reads CASSLGEGGTQYF. CDR3 coding DNA: TGTGCCAGCAGTCTAGGCGAGGGGGGGACCCAGTACTTC. The chain couples TRBV2 to TRBJ2-5, with D perhaps being TRBD1 or TRBD2 (6 bases each). Trimming took 5 bases from V and 7 from J, leaving 14 bases between them. The CDR3 covers 13 residues. The germline gives CDR1 SNHLY, CDR2 FYNNEI.

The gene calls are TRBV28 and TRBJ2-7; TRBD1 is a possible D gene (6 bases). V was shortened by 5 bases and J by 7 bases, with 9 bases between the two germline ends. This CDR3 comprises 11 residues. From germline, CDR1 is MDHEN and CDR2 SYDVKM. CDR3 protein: CASSGQREQYV. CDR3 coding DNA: TGTGCCAGCAGTGGACAGCGGGAGCAGTACGTC.

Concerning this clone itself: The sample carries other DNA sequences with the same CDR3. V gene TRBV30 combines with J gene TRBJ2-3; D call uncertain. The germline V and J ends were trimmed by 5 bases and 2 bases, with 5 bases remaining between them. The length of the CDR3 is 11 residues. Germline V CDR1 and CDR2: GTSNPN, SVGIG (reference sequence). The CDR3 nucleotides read TGTGCCTGGGAAAACACAGATACGCAGTATTTT. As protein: CAWENTDTQYF.

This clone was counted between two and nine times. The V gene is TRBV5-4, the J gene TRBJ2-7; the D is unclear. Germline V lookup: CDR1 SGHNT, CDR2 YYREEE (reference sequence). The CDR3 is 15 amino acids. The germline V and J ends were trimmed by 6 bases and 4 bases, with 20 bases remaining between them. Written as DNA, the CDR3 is TGTGCCAGCACCCGGTCCCACTTCGTTTCGTACGAGCAGTACGTC. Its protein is CASTRSHFVSYEQYV.

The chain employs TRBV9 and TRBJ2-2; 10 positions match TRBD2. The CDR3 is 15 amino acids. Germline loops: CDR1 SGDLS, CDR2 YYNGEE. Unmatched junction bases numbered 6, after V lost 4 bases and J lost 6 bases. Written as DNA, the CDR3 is TGTGCCAGCAGCACTAGCGGGACTCCCGCCGGGGAGCTGTTTTTT. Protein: CASSTSGTPAGELFF.

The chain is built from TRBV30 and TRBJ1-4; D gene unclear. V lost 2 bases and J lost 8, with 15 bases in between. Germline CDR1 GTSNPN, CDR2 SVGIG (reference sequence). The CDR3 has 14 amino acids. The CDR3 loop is CAWSFGSASEKLFF. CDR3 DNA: TGTGCCTGGAGTTTTGGGAGTGCGAGCGAAAAACTGTTTTTT.

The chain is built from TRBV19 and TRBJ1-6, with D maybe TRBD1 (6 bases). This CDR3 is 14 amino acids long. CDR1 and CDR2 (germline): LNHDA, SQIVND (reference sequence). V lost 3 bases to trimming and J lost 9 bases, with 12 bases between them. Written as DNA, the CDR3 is TGTGCCAGTAGTATCGAGGGCAGGGGTTCACCCCTCCACTTT. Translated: CASSIEGRGSPLHF.

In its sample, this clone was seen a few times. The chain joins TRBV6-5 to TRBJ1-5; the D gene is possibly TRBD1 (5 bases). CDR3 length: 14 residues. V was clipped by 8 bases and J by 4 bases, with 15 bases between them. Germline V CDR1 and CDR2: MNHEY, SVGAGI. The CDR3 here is CASYRSGWNQPQHF. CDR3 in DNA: TGTGCCAGCTACAGGTCGGGGTGGAATCAGCCCCAGCATTTT.